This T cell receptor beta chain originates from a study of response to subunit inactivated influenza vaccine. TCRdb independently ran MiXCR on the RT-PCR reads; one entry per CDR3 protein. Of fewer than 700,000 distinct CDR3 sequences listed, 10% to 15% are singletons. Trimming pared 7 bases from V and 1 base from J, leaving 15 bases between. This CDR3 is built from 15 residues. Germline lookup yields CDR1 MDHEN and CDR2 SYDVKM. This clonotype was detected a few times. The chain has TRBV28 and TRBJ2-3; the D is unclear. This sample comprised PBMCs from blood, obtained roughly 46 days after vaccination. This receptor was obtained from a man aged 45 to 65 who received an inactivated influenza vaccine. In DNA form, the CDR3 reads TGTGCCAGCATCAACTCTCAATCACGCACAGATACGCAGTATTTT. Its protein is CASINSQSRTDTQYF.